This T cell receptor beta chain was identified in a study of blood T cell repertoires in COVID-19. Study-level information: The origin of the acute and convalescent COVID-19 samples was the United States, Italy and Spain. The cDNA or gDNA used as material had been derived from T cells, B-cell-depleted T cells, or PBMCs.

Source study methods: Estimation of nucleated cell counts relied on the amplification of reference gene primers. The assay was immunoSEQ multiplex PCR, and TCRdb's table has in-frame clones only and misses some. The V and J calls and clone size are taken from that table; D and trimming were inferred from the DNA. The profile shows 25,000 to 35,000 clones, about 85% of them singletons. Trimming left V 2 bases short and J 6 bases short, with 11 bases between. This CDR3 comprises 13 residues. Sequencing was performed on peripheral blood. V gene TRBV12-3 or TRBV12-4 combines with J gene TRBJ2-7; D is ambiguous. This receptor was obtained from a human donor in a cohort sampled during active COVID-19. CDR3 bases: TGTGCCAGCAGTTTATCGCCTACCGCCGAGCAGTACTTC. Its protein is CASSLSPTAEQYF.